This T cell receptor beta chain originates from a study of shared clonotypes between healthy human individuals. General observations from the study: Donors were few, which limited the genetic and exposure-history diversity represented. Relative to clonotypes present in all four donors, those not shared had lower generation probabilities.

Only in-frame clones appear in the TCRdb table, and some are missing; sequencing was by immunoSEQ multiplex PCR. The table lists about 1.5 million clones, 95% to 99% of them singletons, with about 0.45% in the top ten. This clone was detected once. Its specificity is unknown. The CDR3 is 18 residues long. Trimming took 4 bases from V and 0 from J; bases not matched to a gene: 15. Germline lookup yields CDR1 MGHRA and CDR2 YSYEKL. The clonotype originates from a man between 25 and 39 years old in good health. What was sequenced was naive CD4+ T cells sorted from blood. Subset specified: CD45RA+ positively selected. The chain couples TRBV4-1 to TRBJ2-7; 7 bases fit TRBD1. The CDR3 DNA sequence: TGCGCCAGCAGCCCAGGTGCCTGGACAGGCGTAGGCTCCTACGAGCAGTACTTC. Translated: CASSPGAWTGVGSYEQYF.